Each of the 8 T cell receptor beta chains below was sequenced from the same sample in a study of regulatory T cells in long-lasting Graves disease. Time point here: newly diagnosed GD, antithyroid drugs for less than 3 months. Following extraction of RNA from PBMCs, that RNA was used to make the TCR library. Sequencing libraries for TCR beta were prepared with iRepertoire HTBI primers and Arm-PCR of CDR3 regions. TCRdb reprocessed the multiplex PCR reads with MiXCR, giving one entry per CDR3 protein. This table has 350,000 to 500,000 distinct CDR3 sequences, around 13% appearing once. These data also featured in a second study, about T cells in Graves' hyperthyroidism and ophthalmopathy.

The sample here was peripheral blood mononuclear cells (PBMCs), taken at new diagnosis, from a patient treated with antithyroid drugs. All receptors derive from a woman aged 45 to 65 with Graves disease.

This clonotype appeared a few times. This chain links TRBV7-3 with TRBJ2-2; 10 bases are shared with TRBD1. Germline CDR1 reads SGHTA; CDR2 reads FQGTGA. CDR3 length: 15 amino acids. V dropped 5 bases and J dropped 6; count of bases not matched to a gene: 6. The CDR3 sequence: CASSPRQGASGELFF. The CDR3 DNA sequence: TGTGCCAGCAGCCCTCGACAGGGGGCTTCCGGGGAGCTGTTTTTT.

This clonotype occurred many times. J is TRBJ2-7 and V is TRBV20-1; 10 bases line up with TRBD2. The CDR3 is 15 residues long. The trim removed 4 bases at V and 0 bases at J, leaving 6 bases unmatched. Germline CDR1 reads DFQATT; CDR2 reads SNEGSKA (reference sequence). The CDR3 is CSAKRGGTGSYEQYF. The CDR3 DNA reads as TGCAGTGCTAAGCGGGGGGGGACAGGCTCCTACGAGCAGTACTTC.

There are many counts of this clonotype. The V gene is TRBV2, the J gene TRBJ1-1, with a tentative D call TRBD1 (5 bases). V lost 5 bases and J lost 0, with 13 bases in between. This CDR3 is built from 15 residues. Germline CDR1 is SNHLY and CDR2 is FYNNEI. The CDR3 coding sequence is TGTGCCAGCAGTTCCCGGGACGGATTGAACACTGAAGCTTTCTTT. Amino acids: CASSSRDGLNTEAFF. The full variable domain, its missing parts supplied by reference TRBV2 and TRBJ1-1, is EPEVTQTPSHQVTQMGQEVILRCVPISNHLYFYWYRQILGQKVEFLVSFYNNEISEKSEIFDDQFSVERPDGSNFTLKIRSTKLEDSAMYFCASSSRDGLNTEAFFGQGTRLTVV.

Ten or more counts support this clonotype. The V and J genes are TRBV2 and TRBJ1-1, with 10 bases matching TRBD1. The CDR3 runs to 18 residues. The ends lost 8 bases at V and 1 base at J; junction bases unmatched: 16. Germline V CDR1 and CDR2: SNHLY, FYNNEI. CDR3 loop: CASADPRTGGGTNTEAFF. The CDR3 region has the DNA TGTGCCAGCGCTGACCCCCGGACAGGGGGAGGTACGAACACTGAAGCTTTCTTT.

The genes are TRBV6-1 and TRBJ1-5, with 7 bases fitting TRBD1. Trimming removed 6 bases from V and 5 bases from J; junction bases left unmatched: 7. The CDR3 covers 14 residues. The V gene's germline CDR1 is MNHNS and CDR2 SASEGT. CDR3 nucleotides: TGTGCCAGCAGCCTGACAGGGATCGATCAGCCCCAGCATTTT. This codes for CASSLTGIDQPQHF.

The rearrangement uses TRBV20-1 and TRBJ2-7, with 9 nucleotides matching TRBD1. Trimming cost V 6 bases and J 7 bases; bases outside gene matches: 7. The CDR3 contains 12 residues. CDR1 and CDR2 from the germline V gene are DFQATT and SNEGSKA (reference sequence). This chain's CDR3 is CSAHGTGREQYF. CDR3 nucleotides: TGCAGTGCCCACGGGACAGGGAGGGAGCAGTACTTC.

The rearrangement uses TRBV5-1 and TRBJ2-1; D remains unclear. The CDR3 sequence is 14 residues long. Deletions cut 1 base from V and 0 bases from J, with 5 bases between. The germline V gene encodes CDR1 SGHRS and CDR2 YFSETQ. CDR3 coding DNA: TGCGCCAGCAGCTTGAGTACCTCCTACAATGAGCAGTTCTTC. Amino acids: CASSLSTSYNEQFF.

The chain employs TRBV27 and TRBJ2-7; D gene unclear. Germline V CDR1 and CDR2: MNHEY, SMNVEV (reference sequence). V lost 0 bases to trimming and J lost 2 bases, with 17 bases between them. The length of the CDR3 is 17 residues. For the CDR3, the DNA is TGTGCCAGCAGTTTATCCGTATCTCCGATTCGCCCCTACGAGCAGTACTTC. This encodes CASSLSVSPIRPYEQYF.